This T cell receptor beta chain was observed in a study of shared clonotypes between healthy human individuals. Genomic DNA per cell subset filled all wells of several immunoSEQ plates. The table came from immunoSEQ multiplex PCR; TCRdb's copy has only in-frame clones and leaves some out. The sample gives about 510,000 clones, about 80% of which show up once; 12% is in the top ten. The junction had 9 bases not matched to a gene; V was cut back by 10 bases and J by 0 bases. The CDR3 extends over 14 amino acids. Germline CDR1 reads MNHEY; CDR2 reads SVGAGI. V usage is TRBV6-5 and J usage is TRBJ2-7; 7 bases match TRBD1. Sequencing was performed on PBMCs. The TCR sequence derives from a woman aged 40 to 49 in good health. Some clones in this sample may be carry-over from other donors' samples. CDR3 protein: CATSDRESSYEQYF. CDR3 in DNA: TGTGCCACCTCCGACAGGGAGAGCTCCTACGAGCAGTACTTC.